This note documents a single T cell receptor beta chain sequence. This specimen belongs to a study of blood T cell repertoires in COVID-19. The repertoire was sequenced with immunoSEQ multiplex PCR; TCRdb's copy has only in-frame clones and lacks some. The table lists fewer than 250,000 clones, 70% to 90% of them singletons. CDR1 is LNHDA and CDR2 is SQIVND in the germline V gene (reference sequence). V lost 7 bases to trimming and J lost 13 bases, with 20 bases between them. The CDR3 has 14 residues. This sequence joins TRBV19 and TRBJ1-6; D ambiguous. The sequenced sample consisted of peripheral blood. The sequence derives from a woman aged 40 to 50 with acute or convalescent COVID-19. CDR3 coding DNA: TGTGCCAGTAATCGCCCCGGATCGGGGAGGCCCCTCCACTTT. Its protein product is CASNRPGSGRPLHF.